The present entry profiles one TCR beta chain with its context. The entry originates in a study of blood T cell repertoires in COVID-19. Looking at the study overall: T cells, B-cell-depleted T cells, or PBMCs supplied cDNA or gDNA.

Clones were sequenced by immunoSEQ multiplex PCR, and TCRdb holds only the in-frame ones, with some missing. The table lists more than 65,000 clones, 75% to 85% of them singletons. Sequencing was performed on peripheral blood. This sequence originates from a human donor in a cohort sampled during active COVID-19.

CDR3 residues: CATTSGGVTDTQYF. In DNA, the CDR3 is TGTGCCACCACTAGCGGGGGGGTCACAGATACGCAGTATTTT. The chain joins TRBV2 to TRBJ2-3; 13 positions match TRBD2. With 10 bases clipped from V and 2 bases from J, the junction kept 3 bases outside the gene matches. The germline gives CDR1 SNHLY, CDR2 FYNNEI. The CDR3 covers 14 residues.